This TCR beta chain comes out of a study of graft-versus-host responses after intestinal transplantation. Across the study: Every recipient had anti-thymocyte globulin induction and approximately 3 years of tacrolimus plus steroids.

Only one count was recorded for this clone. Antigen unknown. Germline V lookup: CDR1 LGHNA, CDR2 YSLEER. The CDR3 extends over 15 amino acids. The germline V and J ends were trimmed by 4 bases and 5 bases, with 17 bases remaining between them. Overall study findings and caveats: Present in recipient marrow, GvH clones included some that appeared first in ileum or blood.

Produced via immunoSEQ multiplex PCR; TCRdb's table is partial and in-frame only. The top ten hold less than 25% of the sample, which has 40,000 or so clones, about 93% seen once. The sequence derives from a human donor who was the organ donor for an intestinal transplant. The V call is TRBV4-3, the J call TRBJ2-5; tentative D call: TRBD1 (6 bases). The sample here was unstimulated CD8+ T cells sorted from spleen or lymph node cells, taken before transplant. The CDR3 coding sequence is TGCGCCAGCAGCCTGTGGACAGCCCCCCGGGAGACCCAGTACTTC. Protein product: CASSLWTAPRETQYF.